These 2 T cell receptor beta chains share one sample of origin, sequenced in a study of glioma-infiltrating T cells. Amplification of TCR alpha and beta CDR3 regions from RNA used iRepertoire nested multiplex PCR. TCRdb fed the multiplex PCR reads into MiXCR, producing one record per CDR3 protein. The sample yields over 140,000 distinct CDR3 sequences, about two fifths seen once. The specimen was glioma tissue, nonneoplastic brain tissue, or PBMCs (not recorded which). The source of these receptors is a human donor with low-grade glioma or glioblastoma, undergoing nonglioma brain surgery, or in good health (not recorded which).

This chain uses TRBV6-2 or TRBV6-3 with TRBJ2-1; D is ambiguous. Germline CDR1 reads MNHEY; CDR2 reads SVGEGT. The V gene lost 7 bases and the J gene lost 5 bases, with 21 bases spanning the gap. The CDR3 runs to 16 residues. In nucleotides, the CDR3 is TGTGCCAGCACCGCCCGGTCCCTCCGACCAAACAATGAGCAGTTCTTC. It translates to CASTARSLRPNNEQFF.

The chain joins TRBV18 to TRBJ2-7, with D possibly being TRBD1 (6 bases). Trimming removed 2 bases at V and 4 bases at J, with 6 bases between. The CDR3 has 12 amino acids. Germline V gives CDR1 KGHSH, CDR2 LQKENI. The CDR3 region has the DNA TGTGCCAGCTCACCAGGACAGTACGAGCAGTACTTC. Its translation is CASSPGQYEQYF. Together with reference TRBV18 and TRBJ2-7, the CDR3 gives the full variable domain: NAGVMQNPRHLVRRRGQEARLRCSPMKGHSHVYWYRQLPEEGLKFMVYLQKENIIDESGMPKERFSAEFPKEGPSILRIQQVVRGDSAAYFCASSPGQYEQYFGPGTRLTVT.